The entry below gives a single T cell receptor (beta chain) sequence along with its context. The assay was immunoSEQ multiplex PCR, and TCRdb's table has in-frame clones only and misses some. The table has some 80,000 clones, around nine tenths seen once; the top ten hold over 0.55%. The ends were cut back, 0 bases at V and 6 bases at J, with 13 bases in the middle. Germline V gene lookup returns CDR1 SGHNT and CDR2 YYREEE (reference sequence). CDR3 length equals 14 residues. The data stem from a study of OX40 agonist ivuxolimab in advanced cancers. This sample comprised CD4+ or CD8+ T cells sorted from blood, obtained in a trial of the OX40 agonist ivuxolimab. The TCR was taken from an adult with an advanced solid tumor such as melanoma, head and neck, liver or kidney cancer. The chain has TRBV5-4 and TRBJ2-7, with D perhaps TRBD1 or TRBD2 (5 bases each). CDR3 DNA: TGTGCCAGCAGCTTGGAGGGACCCCATAGCGAGCAGTACTTC. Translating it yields CASSLEGPHSEQYF.